This TCR beta chain was identified in a study of OX40 agonist ivuxolimab in advanced cancers. About the research overall: Every 2 weeks, ivuxolimab was infused into the patients intravenously at between 0.01 and 10 mg/kg. Having had anti-PD-1, anti-PD-L1 or anti-CTLA-4 therapy before was allowed, and about 42% had some. Study observations and caveats: With doses of 0.1 to 3.0 mg/kg, CD4+ and CD8+ blood T cells had undergone clonal expansion by week 6. CD8+ T cells (on average) carried more expanded clones than CD4+ T cells.

A note on this clone: Its cognate antigen is unknown.

Using immunoSEQ multiplex PCR, the repertoire was profiled, and TCRdb retains in-frame clones only, with some absent. There are over 40,000 clones in the sample; around 87% occur only once, and roughly 3.6% lies in the top ten. This CDR3 has 15 amino acids. In germline, CDR1 is SGHNT, CDR2 YYREEE (reference sequence). V lost 0 bases and J lost 2; bases outside the gene matches: 1. The chain employs TRBV5-4 and TRBJ2-3, with 9 bases identical to TRBD1. The source of this sequence is an adult with an advanced solid tumor such as melanoma, head and neck, liver or kidney cancer. Sample: CD4+ or CD8+ T cells sorted from blood, taken in a trial of the OX40 agonist ivuxolimab. Here the CDR3 DNA reads TGTGCCAGCAGCTTGGGGGACAGGGTCACAGATACGCAGTATTTT. Translation: CASSLGDRVTDTQYF.